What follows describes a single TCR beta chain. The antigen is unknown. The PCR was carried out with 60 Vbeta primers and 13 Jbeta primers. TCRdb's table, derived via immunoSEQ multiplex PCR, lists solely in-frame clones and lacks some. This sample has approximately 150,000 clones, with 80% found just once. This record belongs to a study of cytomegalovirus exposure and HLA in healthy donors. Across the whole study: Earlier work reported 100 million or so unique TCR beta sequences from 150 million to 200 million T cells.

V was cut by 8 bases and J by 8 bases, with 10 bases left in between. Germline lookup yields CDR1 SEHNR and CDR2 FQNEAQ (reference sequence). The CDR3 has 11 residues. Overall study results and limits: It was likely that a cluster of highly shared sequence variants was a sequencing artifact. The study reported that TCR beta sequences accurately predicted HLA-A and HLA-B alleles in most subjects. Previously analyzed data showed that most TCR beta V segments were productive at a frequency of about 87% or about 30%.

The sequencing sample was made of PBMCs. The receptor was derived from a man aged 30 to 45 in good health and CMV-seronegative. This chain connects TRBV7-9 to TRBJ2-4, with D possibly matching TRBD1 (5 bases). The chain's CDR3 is CASFKGDIQYF. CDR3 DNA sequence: TGTGCCAGCTTCAAAGGGGACATTCAGTACTTC. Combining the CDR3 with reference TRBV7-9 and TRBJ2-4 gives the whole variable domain DTGVSQNPRHKITKRGQNVTFRCDPISEHNRLYWYRQTLGQGPEFLTYFQNEAQLEKSRLLSDRFSAERPKGSFSTLEIQRTEQGDSAMYLCASFKGDIQYFGAGTRLSVL.